The 31 T cell receptor beta chains given below trace back to one sample, sequenced in a study of shared clonotypes between healthy human individuals. TCRdb's copy holds only in-frame clones and misses some; the assay was immunoSEQ multiplex PCR. The sample shows about 470,000 clones, 70% to 80% of them seen only once. Source material: PBMCs. Receptor source: a woman between 35 and 50 years old in good health. Some clones in this sample may be carry-over from other donors' samples.

A single count supports this clone. J is TRBJ2-1 and V is TRBV7-8, with TRBD2 identical over 16 bases. CDR3 length equals 15 residues. V was pared by 6 bases and J by 9 bases, with 5 bases of the junction left unmatched. Germline loops: CDR1 SGHVS, CDR2 FQNEAQ. For the CDR3, the DNA is TGTGCCAGCAGGTTCGGGACTAGCGGGAGGGTTGAGCAGTTCTTC. It encodes CASRFGTSGRVEQFF.

The table lists this clone with a few counts. The rearrangement joins TRBV9 to TRBJ1-1; unclear D gene. Germline loops: CDR1 SGDLS, CDR2 YYNGEE. This CDR3 contains 15 residues. The V end lost 3 bases, the J end lost 1 base, and 13 bases lay between the germline ends. The chain's CDR3 is CASSDEGFGNTEAFF. The CDR3 nucleotides read TGTGCCAGCAGCGACGAGGGATTTGGGAACACTGAAGCTTTCTTT. The full variable domain, its missing parts supplied by reference TRBV9 and TRBJ1-1, is DSGVTQTPKHLITATGQRVTLRCSPRSGDLSVYWYQQSLDQGLQFLIQYYNGEERAKGNILERFSAQQFPDLHSELNLSSLELGDSALYFCASSDEGFGNTEAFFGQGTRLTVV.

In regard to this clone: A far larger clone is one nucleotide away, so this likely arose from a read error. This CDR3 is also generated by other DNA sequences in the sample. V and J are TRBV27 and TRBJ1-1; no reliable D call. Germline V lookup: CDR1 MNHEY, CDR2 SMNVEV (reference sequence). V gave up 2 bases and J gave up 3 bases, with 7 bases separating them. This CDR3 has 13 residues. CDR3 coding DNA: TGTGCCAGCAGTTTAAGCCGGGACACTGAAGCTTTCTTT. The encoded protein is CASSLSRDTEAFF.

This clone was detected only once. This chain links TRBV7-9 with TRBJ1-1, with D tentatively TRBD1 (5 bases). V was pared by 11 bases and J by 6 bases, with 16 bases between. This CDR3 contains 12 residues. CDR1 SEHNR and CDR2 FQNEAQ come from the germline V gene (reference sequence). This CDR3 is CAVWGEGSEAFF. Written as DNA, the CDR3 is TGTGCCGTGTGGGGGGAAGGATCTGAAGCTTTCTTT.

The rearrangement links TRBV19 to TRBJ2-4; 7 bases line up with TRBD1. Looked up from germline, CDR1 is LNHDA and CDR2 is SQIVND (reference sequence). This CDR3 spans 15 amino acids. Trimming took 7 bases from V and 6 from J; bases not matched to a gene: 12. The CDR3 DNA reads as TGTGCCAGTAATGGGGACGGGGACAGCCGAAACATTCAGTACTTC. This gives the protein CASNGDGDSRNIQYF.

This clone turned up a few times. This chain joins TRBV7-6 and TRBJ2-2; D gene uncertain. Germline loops: CDR1 SGHVS, CDR2 FNYEAQ. Between the trimmed V and J ends, which lost 2 bases and 4 bases, there was a span of 8 bases. The length of the CDR3 is 14 residues. In nucleotides, the CDR3 is TGTGCCAGCAGCTTACTATCCATCACCGGGGAGCTGTTTTTT. It translates to CASSLLSITGELFF. The variable domain in full, with the rest retrieved from reference TRBV7-6 and TRBJ2-2, is GAGVSQSPRYKVTKRGQDVALRCDPISGHVSLYWYRQALGQGPEFLTYFNYEAQQDKSGLPNDRFSAERPEGSISTLTIQRTEQRDSAMYRCASSLLSITGELFFGEGSRLTVL.

This clone appeared once. V and J are TRBV5-1 and TRBJ1-3; D gene uncertain. Germline CDR1 SGHRS, CDR2 YFSETQ. This CDR3 spans 17 amino acids. V was cut by 2 bases and J by 0 bases, with 15 bases left in between. The CDR3 protein is CASSFLPGGLSGNTIYF. CDR3 coding DNA: TGCGCCAGCAGCTTTCTTCCAGGCGGGCTCTCTGGAAACACCATATATTTT.

The chain combines TRBV7-8 with TRBJ1-3; no reliable D call. The length of the CDR3 is 14 residues. V shed 6 bases and J shed 0 bases, with 9 bases lying between them. Looked up from germline, CDR1 is SGHVS and CDR2 is FQNEAQ. CDR3 DNA: TGTGCCAGCAGTTTGGGGTTCTCTGGAAACACCATATATTTT. Its translation is CASSLGFSGNTIYF.

The V and J genes are TRBV12-5 and TRBJ2-5; 7 bases agree with TRBD1. V shed 3 bases and J 2 bases; nucleotides not matched to a gene: 6. This CDR3 has 15 residues. Per the germline V gene, CDR1 is LGHNT and CDR2 is FRNRAP. The CDR3 loop is CASGLSQGVQETQYF. The CDR3 DNA sequence: TGTGCTAGTGGTTTATCTCAGGGGGTACAAGAGACCCAGTACTTC.

Comment on this clone: This sample also contains other DNA sequences that code for the same CDR3. The rearrangement joins TRBV7-8 to TRBJ2-7; D call uncertain. Per germline, CDR1 SGHVS and CDR2 FQNEAQ. The length of the CDR3 is 12 residues. Between the trimmed V and J ends, which lost 1 base and 2 bases, there was a span of 3 bases. The CDR3 DNA follows: TGTGCCAGCAGCTTAGGTGCCTACGAGCAGTACTTC. Translation gives CASSLGAYEQYF.

The CDR3 DNA reads TGTGCCAGCACCGGGGACAGAAATACCTACGAGCAGTACTTC. As protein: CASTGDRNTYEQYF. The V gene is TRBV11-2, the J gene TRBJ2-7, with 7 bases that match TRBD1. V dropped 7 bases and J dropped 2; count of bases not matched to a gene: 8. The CDR3 runs 14 residues. Per the germline V gene, CDR1 is SGHAT and CDR2 is FQNNGV. Supplemented by reference TRBV11-2 and TRBJ2-7, the full variable domain reads EAGVAQSPRYKIIEKRQSVAFWCNPISGHATLYWYQQILGQGPKLLIQFQNNGVVDDSQLPKDRFSAERLKGVDSTLKIQPAKLEDSAVYLCASTGDRNTYEQYFGPGTRLTVT.

This clone has a handful of counts. The gene calls are TRBV7-3 and TRBJ2-2; D gene ambiguous. From germline, CDR1 is SGHTA and CDR2 FQGTGA. Trimming took 2 bases from V and 3 from J, leaving 1 base between them. The CDR3 has 12 residues. CDR3: CASSLDTGELFF. The CDR3 DNA sequence: TGTGCCAGCAGCTTAGACACCGGGGAGCTGTTTTTT.

About this clone: This may come from a read error, since a much larger clone is one base off. Distinct nucleotide sequences in the sample also encode this CDR3. The rearrangement links TRBV7-2 to TRBJ2-3; D is ambiguous. This CDR3 comprises 12 residues. Germline assignment: CDR1 SGHTA and CDR2 FQGNSA. V lost 1 base and J 3 bases, leaving 2 bases between the germline ends. CDR3 in DNA: TGTGCCAGCAGCTTAGGTACAGATACGCAGTATTTT. Its translation is CASSLGTDTQYF.

The CDR3 spells CASSLWVAGAETQYF. CDR3 nucleotides: TGTGCCAGCAGCTTATGGGTAGCGGGAGCAGAGACCCAGTACTTC. The genes are TRBV7-9 and TRBJ2-5; TRBD2 agrees at 9 bases. This CDR3 comprises 15 residues. Per the germline V gene, CDR1 is SEHNR and CDR2 is FQNEAQ (reference sequence). With V trimmed by 2 bases and J by 4 bases, 5 bases remained unmatched.

The gene calls are TRBV19 and TRBJ2-2; 8 bases fit TRBD2. V gave up 7 bases and J gave up 5 bases; unmatched junction bases: 12. Germline V CDR1 and CDR2: LNHDA, SQIVND (reference sequence). The CDR3 sequence is 16 residues long. CDR3 sequence: CASMSSAGVWTGELFF. The CDR3 bases are TGTGCCAGTATGAGTTCAGCGGGAGTCTGGACCGGGGAGCTGTTTTTT.

This chain connects TRBV11-2 to TRBJ1-6, with TRBD1 identical over 7 bases. V was pared by 5 bases and J by 9 bases, with 4 bases of the junction left unmatched. The CDR3 is 13 amino acids. Per germline, CDR1 SGHAT and CDR2 FQNNGV. The chain's CDR3 is CASSPTGVSPLHF. CDR3 nucleotide sequence: TGTGCCAGCAGCCCTACAGGGGTTTCACCCCTCCACTTT.

This clone was picked up a small number of times. The rearrangement uses TRBV6-1 and TRBJ2-7; TRBD1 matches 8 bases. Germline loops: CDR1 MNHNS, CDR2 SASEGT. CDR3 size: 16 residues. Trimming cost V 4 bases and J 1 base; bases outside gene matches: 9. CDR3 in DNA: TGTGCCAGCAGTGCCCGACAGGGGATCTTGTCCTACGAGCAGTACTTC. Translating it yields CASSARQGILSYEQYF.

The chain couples TRBV7-3 to TRBJ2-1, with 9 bases lining up with TRBD1. This CDR3 is 14 amino acids long. In germline, CDR1 is SGHTA, CDR2 FQGTGA. V lost 7 bases and J lost 5; bases outside the gene matches: 6. The CDR3 DNA reads as TGTGCCAGCAAGAAGGACAGGGGTGACAATGAGCAGTTCTTC. Amino acids: CASKKDRGDNEQFF.

The V call is TRBV29-1, the J call TRBJ1-2, with a weak D call TRBD1 (5 bases). V was shortened by 0 bases and J by 3 bases, with 11 bases between the two germline ends. This CDR3 comprises 14 residues. The V gene's germline CDR1 is SQVTM and CDR2 ANQGSEA. The CDR3 region is CSVEDQGGYYGYTF. In DNA, the CDR3 is TGCAGCGTTGAAGATCAGGGCGGATACTATGGCTACACCTTC.

The rearrangement links TRBV11-1 to TRBJ1-1; D is ambiguous. V shed 5 bases and J shed 1 base, with 14 bases lying between them. Germline lookup yields CDR1 SGHAT and CDR2 FQDESV (reference sequence). The CDR3 runs 15 residues. The chain's CDR3 is CASSPRWAPNTEAFF. Written as DNA, the CDR3 is TGTGCCAGCAGCCCTAGGTGGGCCCCGAACACTGAAGCTTTCTTT.

This clone was seen ten or more times. The V call is TRBV19, the J call TRBJ1-1; D gene uncertain. This CDR3 has 13 residues. CDR1 and CDR2 from the germline V gene are LNHDA and SQIVND (reference sequence). V was trimmed by 5 bases and J by 7 bases, leaving 14 bases between them. CDR3 bases: TGTGCCAGTAGTCCTCGGGGAGACGGTGAAGCTTTCTTT. Translation gives CASSPRGDGEAFF.

This clone has more than one count but fewer than ten. This chain links TRBV7-8 with TRBJ1-1; TRBD1 is a possible D gene (5 bases). Trimming took 5 bases from V and 0 from J, leaving 10 bases between them. CDR3 size: 14 residues. CDR1 is SGHVS, CDR2 FQNEAQ, per germline. CDR3 amino acids: CASSLGTVNTEAFF. The CDR3 DNA reads as TGTGCCAGCAGCCTAGGGACTGTGAACACTGAAGCTTTCTTT.

This clone was recorded once. The genes are TRBV5-1 and TRBJ2-3; 10 bases match TRBD2. Germline V CDR1 and CDR2: SGHRS, YFSETQ. The CDR3 contains 16 residues. The junction had 10 bases not matched to a gene; V was cut back by 5 bases and J by 4 bases. The CDR3 reads CASSGLTSGLADTQYF. In DNA form, the CDR3 reads TGCGCCAGCAGTGGACTGACTAGCGGGTTGGCAGATACGCAGTATTTT.

This clone has a single count. The V and J genes are TRBV28 and TRBJ2-1; D possibly corresponds to TRBD2 (6 bases). The length of the CDR3 is 16 residues. CDR1 and CDR2 (germline): MDHEN, SYDVKM. V lost 4 bases and J lost 0, with 13 bases in between. The CDR3 sequence is CASSSLARRSYNEQFF. The CDR3 region has the DNA TGTGCCAGCAGTTCCCTAGCGCGACGCTCCTACAATGAGCAGTTCTTC.

The CDR3 loop is CAISESMADSNQPQHF. For the CDR3, the DNA is TGTGCCATCAGTGAGTCGATGGCAGATAGCAATCAGCCCCAGCATTTT. The J gene is TRBJ1-5, the V gene TRBV10-3; the D is unclear. Between the trimmed V and J ends, which lost 0 bases and 0 bases, there was a span of 9 bases. The CDR3 extends over 16 amino acids. Germline CDR1 reads ENHRY; CDR2 reads SYGVKD.

The chain is built from TRBV5-1 and TRBJ2-3, with TRBD2 matching 10 bases. The CDR3 has 16 amino acids. V was pared by 4 bases and J by 4 bases, with 9 bases of the junction left unmatched. From germline, CDR1 is SGHRS and CDR2 YFSETQ. CDR3 amino acids: CASSGIAGGLADTQYF. For the CDR3, the DNA is TGCGCCAGCAGCGGAATAGCGGGGGGTCTTGCAGATACGCAGTATTTT.

This chain uses TRBV4-2 with TRBJ2-1; D remains ambiguous. Germline lookup yields CDR1 LGHNA and CDR2 YNFKEQ. The CDR3 is 12 residues long. Trimming removed 1 base from V and 8 bases from J, with 6 bases in between. The CDR3 is CASSQVSDEQFF. The DNA of the CDR3 is TGTGCCAGCAGCCAAGTTTCCGATGAGCAGTTCTTC.

The chain joins TRBV10-2 to TRBJ2-5; D perhaps matches TRBD2 (6 bases). The germline CDR1 and CDR2 sequences are WSHSY and SAAADI. V was cut by 2 bases and J by 7 bases, with 17 bases left in between. The CDR3 is made up of 15 amino acids. Here the CDR3 reads CASSEGLRSFVTQYF. The CDR3 region has the DNA TGCGCCAGCAGTGAGGGACTACGGTCTTTTGTGACCCAGTACTTC.

The J gene is TRBJ2-1, the V gene TRBV6-6; D not certain. Germline lookup yields CDR1 MNHNY and CDR2 SVGAGI (reference sequence). V lost 3 bases and J 3 bases, leaving 12 bases between the germline ends. This CDR3 region has 15 residues. The CDR3 here is CASSYTRPDYNEQFF. CDR3 sequence (DNA): TGTGCCAGCAGTTATACCCGGCCCGACTACAATGAGCAGTTCTTC.

The count of this clone is one. This chain joins TRBV29-1 and TRBJ1-1, with D hard to call. CDR3 length: 13 residues. Trimming removed 5 bases at V and 0 bases at J, with 10 bases between. Germline CDR1 reads SQVTM; CDR2 reads ANQGSEA. The CDR3 DNA sequence: TGCAGCGTTAAAGCGGACCTGAACACTGAAGCTTTCTTT. This gives the protein CSVKADLNTEAFF.

The V gene is TRBV28, the J gene TRBJ1-2; tentatively, D is TRBD1 (6 bases). V dropped 5 bases and J dropped 8 bases, with 12 bases sitting between them. Looked up from germline, CDR1 is MDHEN and CDR2 is SYDVKM. The CDR3 runs 12 residues. The CDR3 nucleotides are TGTGCCAGCAGTAGACAGGATCTAGGCTACACCTTC. Translation: CASSRQDLGYTF.